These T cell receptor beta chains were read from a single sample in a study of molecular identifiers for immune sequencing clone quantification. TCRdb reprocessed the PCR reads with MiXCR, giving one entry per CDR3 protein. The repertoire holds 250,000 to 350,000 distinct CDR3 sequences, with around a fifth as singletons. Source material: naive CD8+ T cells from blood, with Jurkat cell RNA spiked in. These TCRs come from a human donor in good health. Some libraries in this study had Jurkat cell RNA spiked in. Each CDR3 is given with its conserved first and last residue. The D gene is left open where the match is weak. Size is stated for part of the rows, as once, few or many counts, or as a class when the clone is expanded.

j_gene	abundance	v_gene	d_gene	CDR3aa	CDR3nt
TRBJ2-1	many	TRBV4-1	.	CASSPRETSGEQFF	TGCGCCAGCAGCCCCCGGGAAACCTCCGGTGAGCAGTTCTTC
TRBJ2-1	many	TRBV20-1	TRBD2	CSARSGSNNEQFF	TGCAGTGCTAGAAGCGGGAGTAATAATGAGCAGTTCTTC
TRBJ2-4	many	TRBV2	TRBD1	CASSEGTGVDFGAKNIQYF	TGTGCCAGCAGTGAGGGGACAGGGGTTGATTTTGGAGCCAAAAACATTCAGTACTTC
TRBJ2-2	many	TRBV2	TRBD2	CASRAGLAGELFF	TGTGCCAGCAGGGCCGGACTAGCCGGGGAGCTGTTTTTT
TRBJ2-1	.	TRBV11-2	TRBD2	CASSSPGTSLGREQFF	TGTGCCAGCAGCTCCCCCGGGACTAGCCTAGGCCGGGAGCAGTTCTTC
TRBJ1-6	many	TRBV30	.	CAWSVAQNSPLHF	TGTGCCTGGAGTGTAGCCCAGAATTCACCCCTCCACTTT
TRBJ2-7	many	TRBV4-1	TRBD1	CASSPGQVSYEQYF	TGCGCCAGCAGCCCGGGACAGGTTAGCTACGAGCAGTACTTC
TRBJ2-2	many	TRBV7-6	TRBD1	CASSLSGTGLTGELFF	TGTGCCAGCAGCTTATCCGGGACAGGGCTCACCGGGGAGCTGTTTTTT
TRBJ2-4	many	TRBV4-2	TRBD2	CASSQDASWAGVAKNIQYF	TGTGCCAGCAGCCAAGACGCTTCTTGGGCGGGGGTAGCCAAAAACATTCAGTACTTC
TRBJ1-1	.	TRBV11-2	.	CASSSPALTEAFF	TGTGCCAGCAGCTCCCCGGCGCTCACTGAAGCTTTCTTT
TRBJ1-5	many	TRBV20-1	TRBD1	CSAPDRGDNQPQHF	TGCAGTGCTCCAGACAGGGGGGACAATCAGCCCCAGCATTTT
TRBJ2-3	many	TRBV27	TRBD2	CASSLTSGALPDTQYF	TGTGCCAGCAGTTTGACTAGCGGGGCGCTCCCAGATACGCAGTATTTT
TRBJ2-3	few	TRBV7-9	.	CASSSKLGGSTDTQYF	TGTGCCAGCAGCTCGAAACTGGGGGGAAGCACAGATACGCAGTATTTT
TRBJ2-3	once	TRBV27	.	CASSLSIFGGQSITQYF	TGTGCCAGCAGTTTATCGATCTTTGGTGGCCAGTCGATTACGCAGTATTTT